This T cell receptor (beta chain) is from a study of read filtering for tumor transcriptome and immune sequencing. Study summary: Among patients, 17 to 20 were male and about 15 female, aged 47 to 80 (mean approximately 71).

With 4 bases removed from V and 3 bases from J, the gap between germline ends came to 11 bases. The CDR3 is 13 residues long. Germline CDR1 reads SGDLS; CDR2 reads YYNGEE. Many counts were recorded for this clonotype. The library was built from about 400 ng RNA with molecular barcoded adaptors for alpha/delta and beta/gamma chains. TCRdb ran MiXCR on the reads and lists one entry per CDR3 protein. The sample carries some 41,000 distinct CDR3 sequences, approximately 10% recorded once. The clonotype originates from a donor at least 40 years old with multiple myeloma. Input material: a population of CD138-negative cells sorted from bone marrow. This chain connects TRBV9 to TRBJ2-7; possibly TRBD2 for D (5 bases). The CDR3 loop is CASSPGEHYEQYF. DNA of the CDR3: TGTGCCAGCAGCCCCGGGGAGCACTACGAGCAGTACTTC.